This T cell receptor beta chain is drawn from a study of blood T cells in healthy people across ages. Study-wide points: Observed TCR beta diversity per million T cells went down as age went up. This fall followed a roughly linear course with age.

On this clonotype: No antigen is known for it.

It was with a sample-barcoded 5' primer and a J-beta primer mix that a second PCR of about 6 to 12 cycles was run. All cDNA molecules were each tagged by a template-switch adaptor with 12 random nucleotides. TCRdb re-analysed the 5' RACE reads in MiXCR, keeping a single row per CDR3 protein. The table lists around 850,000 distinct CDR3 sequences, roughly 34% of them singletons, with about an eighth in the top ten. The V gene's germline CDR1 is SGHTA and CDR2 FQGNSA. CDR3 length: 15 residues. Trimming stripped 0 bases from V and 9 bases from J, with 14 bases between. Material: blood. The chain has TRBV7-2 and TRBJ2-2; D is perhaps TRBD2 (7 bases). The sequence came from a man between 18 and 29 years old in good health. Written as DNA, the CDR3 is TGTGCCAGCAGCTTAGCGGGGGGGCCAACCAGGGAGCTGTTTTTT. Translated: CASSLAGGPTRELFF.